This TCR beta chain derives from a study of blood T cell repertoires in COVID-19. Some clones are missing from TCRdb's copy, which holds only in-frame ones; the method was immunoSEQ multiplex PCR. The profile covers around 74,000 clones, with around 88% appearing a single time and roughly 8.5% taken by the ten largest. The germline V and J ends were trimmed by 2 bases and 6 bases, with 7 bases remaining between them. Germline CDR1 MNHNS, CDR2 SASEGT. The length of the CDR3 is 13 residues. Material for sequencing was peripheral blood. The chain combines TRBV6-1 with TRBJ2-2, with TRBD1 as a possible D gene (5 bases). This sequence originates from a young man with acute or convalescent COVID-19. This CDR3 is CASSESRAGELFF. The CDR3 nucleotides are TGTGCCAGCAGTGAAAGCAGGGCCGGGGAGCTGTTTTTT.